The clone carrying this T cell receptor beta chain was seen a handful of times. The data are from a study of response to subunit inactivated influenza vaccine. Between the trimmed V and J ends, which lost 6 bases and 0 bases, there was a span of 14 bases. The germline CDR1 and CDR2 sequences are DFQATT and SNEGSKA (reference sequence). This CDR3 has 15 amino acids. TCRdb reprocessed the RT-PCR reads with MiXCR, giving one entry per CDR3 protein. The data show 560,000 or so distinct CDR3 sequences, 6.5% to 8% seen once. This specimen was PBMCs from blood, taken roughly 24 months after vaccination. The chain couples TRBV20-1 to TRBJ2-2, with D perhaps assigned TRBD1 or TRBD2 (6 bases each). The receptor's source is a man aged 50 to 75 who received an inactivated influenza vaccine. The DNA for the CDR3 is TGCAGTGCCGCCCTGGGGGGCCCGAACACCGGGGAGCTGTTTTTT. Amino acid sequence: CSAALGGPNTGELFF.